Following are 22 T cell receptor beta chains from one sample sequenced in a study of beta chain features in type 1 diabetes. Of the isolated RNA, all was reverse transcribed, and so the sequenced material was expressed TCRB transcripts. TCRdb's copy holds only in-frame clones and misses some; the assay was immunoSEQ multiplex PCR. Of hundreds of thousands of clones in the sample, around a sixth were seen once. Sequencing was carried out using naive CD4+ T cells from blood. The receptors come from a man aged 18-30 years in good health.

This clone occurred a few times. The V call is TRBV28, the J call TRBJ2-5, with D maybe TRBD2 (7 bases). CDR3 length equals 16 residues. Germline CDR1 is MDHEN and CDR2 is SYDVKM. The V end lost 5 bases, the J end lost 3 bases, and 19 bases lay between the germline ends. In DNA form, the CDR3 reads TGTGCCAGCAGTCCAAGGGGGGGCTCAAGCAAAGAGACCCAGTACTTC. Residues: CASSPRGGSSKETQYF.

In this sample, this clone turned up a few times. The V and J genes are TRBV28 and TRBJ2-3, with D hard to call. V was pared by 1 base and J by 0 bases, with 8 bases between. CDR3 length: 15 amino acids. Germline CDR1 and CDR2: MDHEN and SYDVKM. The CDR3 loop reads CASSLFGSSTDTQYF. In DNA form, the CDR3 reads TGTGCCAGCAGTTTATTTGGTTCTAGCACAGATACGCAGTATTTT.

The J gene is TRBJ1-2, the V gene TRBV29-1; no clear D gene. V lost 3 bases and J lost 6, with 8 bases in between. Germline V lookup: CDR1 SQVTM, CDR2 ANQGSEA. The CDR3 has 11 residues. This CDR3 reads CSVDEPNGYTF. The CDR3 nucleotides are TGCAGCGTTGACGAGCCAAATGGCTACACCTTC. Supplemented by reference TRBV29-1 and TRBJ1-2, the full variable domain reads SAVISQKPSRDICQRGTSLTIQCQVDSQVTMMFWYRQQPGQSLTLIATANQGSEATYESGFVIDKFPISRPNLTFSTLTVSNMSPEDSSIYLCSVDEPNGYTFGSGTRLTVV.

Only a few counts were recorded for this clone. The chain couples TRBV21-1 to TRBJ2-2; TRBD1, the table's D call, was not compared with the DNA. TRBV21-1 is a documented pseudogene. CDR3 length: 16 amino acids. DNA of the CDR3: TGTGCCAGCAGCACCCTGGGTTGGGGGCGCACCGGGGAGCTGTTTTTT. Translating it yields CASSTLGWGRTGELFF.

The gene calls are TRBV7-2 and TRBJ2-1; D unclear. The CDR3 has 14 amino acids. The V and J ends lost 2 bases and 9 bases respectively, with 14 bases between them. Germline assignment: CDR1 SGHTA and CDR2 FQGNSA. The CDR3 bases are TGTGCCAGCAGCTTAAACCTACCGGTGGGTGAGCAGTTCTTC. This gives the protein CASSLNLPVGEQFF.

There are a few counts of this clone. The chain is built from TRBV10-3 and TRBJ2-7, with D possibly being TRBD1 (6 bases). Germline CDR1 and CDR2: ENHRY and SYGVKD. V lost 7 bases to trimming and J lost 3 bases, with 22 bases between them. The CDR3 extends over 16 amino acids. This chain's CDR3 is CAINRQVRLLFYEQYF. The CDR3 DNA is TGTGCCATCAATAGACAGGTTCGCCTCCTGTTCTACGAGCAGTACTTC.

Here the CDR3 reads CAGRADRAAKNIQYF. As DNA, the CDR3 is TGTGCCGGAAGAGCAGACCGAGCGGCCAAAAACATTCAGTACTTC. The rearrangement links TRBV2 to TRBJ2-4; D gene unclear. The CDR3 runs 15 residues. Germline CDR1 reads SNHLY; CDR2 reads FYNNEI. The V end lost 11 bases, the J end lost 1 base, and 18 bases lay between the germline ends.

A few counts support this clone. This chain connects TRBV4-2 to TRBJ1-6, with 7 nucleotides matching TRBD1. The CDR3 loop spans 17 amino acids. The germline V gene has CDR1 LGHNA and CDR2 YNFKEQ. V gave up 4 bases and J gave up 4 bases; unmatched junction bases: 10. In DNA, the CDR3 is TGTGCCAGCAGCCTTTCACAGGGGAGAGGTTATAATTCACCCCTCCACTTT. It encodes CASSLSQGRGYNSPLHF.

This clone was picked up a small number of times. CDR3 protein: CAIKAGGTTVEQFF. The CDR3 bases are TGTGCCATCAAGGCGGGAGGTACTACTGTTGAGCAGTTCTTC. V is TRBV28 and J is TRBJ2-1; 8 positions agree with TRBD2. Germline V CDR1 and CDR2: MDHEN, SYDVKM. V lost 10 bases, J lost 9 bases, and 14 bases stayed unmatched. The CDR3 is made up of 14 amino acids.

The chain's CDR3 is CASSARDWGDEQYF. The CDR3 DNA is TGCGCCAGCAGCGCGCGGGACTGGGGGGACGAGCAGTACTTC. This chain uses TRBV5-1 with TRBJ2-7; D is possibly TRBD2 (6 bases). CDR3 length: 14 residues. V gave up 4 bases and J gave up 5 bases, with 16 bases separating them. Germline V gene data show CDR1 as SGHRS and CDR2 as YFSETQ.

This clone came up a few times. This chain connects TRBV7-9 to TRBJ1-1; D may be TRBD1 (6 bases). V gave up 4 bases and J gave up 2 bases, with 14 bases separating them. Germline lookup yields CDR1 SEHNR and CDR2 FQNEAQ (reference sequence). This CDR3 is 15 amino acids long. CDR3 protein: CASSYLGTKNTEAFF. DNA for the CDR3: TGTGCCAGCAGCTACCTAGGGACAAAAAACACTGAAGCTTTCTTT.

The sample holds many counts of this clone. The gene calls are TRBV7-2 and TRBJ2-7, with 8 bases that match TRBD2. Germline V lookup: CDR1 SGHTA, CDR2 FQGNSA. Trimming cost V 5 bases and J 6 bases; bases outside gene matches: 6. The CDR3 spans 13 residues. CDR3: CASSTGLAVEQYF. CDR3 coding DNA: TGTGCCAGCAGCACAGGACTAGCTGTCGAGCAGTACTTC.

J is TRBJ2-7 and V is TRBV10-3, with D possibly TRBD1 on 5 matching bases. CDR1 is ENHRY, CDR2 SYGVKD, per germline. Trimming removed 7 bases at V and 3 bases at J, with 13 bases between. The CDR3 loop spans 13 amino acids. Here the CDR3 reads CAITAAGYYEQYF. The DNA of the CDR3 is TGTGCCATCACCGCCGCAGGGTACTACGAGCAGTACTTC.

This clone was detected only a few times. V usage is TRBV7-9 and J usage is TRBJ1-4, with TRBD1 identical over 8 bases. V lost 5 bases, J lost 2 bases, and 10 bases stayed unmatched. The CDR3 is 17 residues long. Germline values: CDR1 SEHNR, CDR2 FQNEAQ (reference sequence). The CDR3: CASSPPTGTGTNEKLFF. The CDR3, as DNA: TGTGCCAGCAGCCCACCAACGGGGACAGGCACTAATGAAAAACTGTTTTTT. The whole variable domain, remainder taken from reference TRBV7-9 and TRBJ1-4, is DTGVSQNPRHKITKRGQNVTFRCDPISEHNRLYWYRQTLGQGPEFLTYFQNEAQLEKSRLLSDRFSAERPKGSFSTLEIQRTEQGDSAMYLCASSPPTGTGTNEKLFFGSGTQLSVL.

The J gene is TRBJ1-2, the V gene TRBV5-4, with a tentative D call TRBD1 (6 bases). The CDR3 runs 18 residues. Trimming pared 2 bases from V and 2 bases from J, leaving 22 bases between. From germline, CDR1 is SGHNT and CDR2 YYREEE (reference sequence). In DNA, the CDR3 is TGTGCCAGCAGCTTTCCCGGGACACTATCAAAACCGAACTATGGCTACACCTTC. This translates into CASSFPGTLSKPNYGYTF.

This clone was seen a few times. The rearrangement uses TRBV7-7 and TRBJ2-3; D remains ambiguous. The CDR3 spans 15 residues. Per germline, CDR1 SSHAT and CDR2 FNYEAQ (reference sequence). V lost 1 base to trimming and J lost 2 bases, with 10 bases between them. CDR3 loop: CASSLGVHPTDTQYF. In DNA form, the CDR3 reads TGTGCCAGCAGCTTAGGGGTACACCCCACAGATACGCAGTATTTT.

There are a few counts of this clone. This chain links TRBV29-1 with TRBJ2-1; D might be TRBD1 (5 bases). Per germline, CDR1 SQVTM and CDR2 ANQGSEA. V was clipped by 4 bases and J by 0 bases, with 10 bases between them. The CDR3 contains 14 residues. CDR3 sequence reads: CSVVRGFSYNEQFF. CDR3 DNA: TGCAGCGTTGTAAGGGGCTTCTCCTACAATGAGCAGTTCTTC.

The chain combines TRBV7-3 with TRBJ2-3; TRBD2 might be the D (7 bases). V dropped 4 bases and J dropped 0 bases, with 14 bases sitting between them. CDR3 length: 16 residues. Germline V gene data show CDR1 as SGHTA and CDR2 as FQGTGA. The CDR3 loop is CASSSLGGPSTDTQYF. The CDR3 bases are TGTGCCAGCAGCTCTCTCGGGGGGCCAAGCACAGATACGCAGTATTTT.

About this clone itself: This may arise from a read error, as a much more abundant clone is one base away. The chain joins TRBV2 to TRBJ2-7; D not certain. This CDR3 has 11 amino acids. The V end lost 6 bases, the J end lost 3 bases, and 6 bases lay between the germline ends. Germline loops: CDR1 SNHLY, CDR2 FYNNEI. This chain's CDR3 is CASRSLYEQYF. CDR3 bases: TGTGCCAGCAGATCCCTCTACGAGCAGTACTTC.

V usage is TRBV7-3 and J usage is TRBJ2-4; 8 nucleotides match TRBD2. The CDR3 consists of 15 residues. Per the germline V gene, CDR1 is SGHTA and CDR2 is FQGTGA. The ends lost 5 bases at V and 8 bases at J; junction bases unmatched: 11. CDR3 DNA sequence: TGTGCCAGCAGCAGGAGCGGGAGAAGTGGCGACATTCAGTACTTC. Amino acids: CASSRSGRSGDIQYF. Full variable domain (remainder filled in from reference TRBV7-3 and TRBJ2-4): GAGVSQTPSNKVTEKGKYVELRCDPISGHTALYWYRQSLGQGPEFLIYFQGTGAADDSGLPNDRFFAVRPEGSVSTLKIQRTERGDSAVYLCASSRSGRSGDIQYFGAGTRLSVL.

The chain is built from TRBV9 and TRBJ1-1; TRBD1 is a possible D gene (5 bases). Deletions cut 0 bases from V and 0 bases from J, with 12 bases between. The germline V gene has CDR1 SGDLS and CDR2 YYNGEE. The CDR3 consists of 16 residues. The DNA of the CDR3 is TGTGCCAGCAGCGTAGCTCCTGGACACCTGAACACTGAAGCTTTCTTT. Amino acids: CASSVAPGHLNTEAFF.

Notes on this clone: The junction does not match germline at one end; this may be a read error. This chain connects TRBV7-7 to TRBJ2-3; D gene unclear. Germline V gives CDR1 SSHAT, CDR2 FNYEAQ (reference sequence). This CDR3 comprises 15 residues. The CDR3 loop is CASSSAVGKTDTQYF. The DNA of the CDR3 is TGTGCTAGCAGCTCGGCCGTAGGGAAGACAGATACGCAGTATTTT.